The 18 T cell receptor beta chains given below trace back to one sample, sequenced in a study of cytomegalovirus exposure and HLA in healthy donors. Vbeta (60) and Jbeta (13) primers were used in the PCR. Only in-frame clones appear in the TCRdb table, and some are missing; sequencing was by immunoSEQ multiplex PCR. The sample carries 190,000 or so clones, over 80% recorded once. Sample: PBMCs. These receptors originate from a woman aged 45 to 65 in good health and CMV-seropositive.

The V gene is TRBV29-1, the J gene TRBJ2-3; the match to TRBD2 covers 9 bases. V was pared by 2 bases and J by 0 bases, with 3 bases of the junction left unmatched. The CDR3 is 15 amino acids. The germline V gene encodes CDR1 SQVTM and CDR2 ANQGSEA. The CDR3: CSVEHSGGSTDTQYF. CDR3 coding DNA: TGCAGCGTTGAACACAGCGGGGGGAGCACAGATACGCAGTATTTT.

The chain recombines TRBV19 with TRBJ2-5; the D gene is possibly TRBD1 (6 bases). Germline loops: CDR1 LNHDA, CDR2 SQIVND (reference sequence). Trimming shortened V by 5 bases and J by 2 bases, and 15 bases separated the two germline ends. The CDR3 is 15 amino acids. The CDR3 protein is CASSVTGTLQETQYF. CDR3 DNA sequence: TGTGCCAGTAGTGTAACCGGGACACTACAAGAGACCCAGTACTTC.

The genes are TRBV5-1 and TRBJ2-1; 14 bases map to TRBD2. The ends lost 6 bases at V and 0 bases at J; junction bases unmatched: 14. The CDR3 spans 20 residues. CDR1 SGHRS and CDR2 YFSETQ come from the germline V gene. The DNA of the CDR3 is TGCGCCAGCACCCCCTTTGGACTAGCGGGGGGTCCTAGCTCCTACAATGAGCAGTTCTTC. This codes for CASTPFGLAGGPSSYNEQFF.

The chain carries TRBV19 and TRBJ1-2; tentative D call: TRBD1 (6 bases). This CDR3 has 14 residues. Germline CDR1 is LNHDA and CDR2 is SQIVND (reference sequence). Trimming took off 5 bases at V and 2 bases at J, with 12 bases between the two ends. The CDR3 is CASSSQDRNYGYTF. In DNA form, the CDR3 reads TGTGCCAGTAGTTCCCAGGACAGAAACTATGGCTACACCTTC.

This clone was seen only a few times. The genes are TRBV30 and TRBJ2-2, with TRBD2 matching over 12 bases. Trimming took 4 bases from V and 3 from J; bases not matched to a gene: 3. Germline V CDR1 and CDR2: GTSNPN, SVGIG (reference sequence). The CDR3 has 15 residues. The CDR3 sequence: CAWTSGGADTGELFF. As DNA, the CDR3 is TGTGCCTGGACTAGCGGGGGGGCCGACACCGGGGAGCTGTTTTTT.

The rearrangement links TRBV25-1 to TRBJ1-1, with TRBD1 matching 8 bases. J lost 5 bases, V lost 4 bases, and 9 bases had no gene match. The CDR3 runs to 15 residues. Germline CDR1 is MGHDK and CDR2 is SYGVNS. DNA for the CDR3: TGTGCCAGCAGTGCCCGGGCAGGGGGCAATACTGAAGCTTTCTTT. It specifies CASSARAGGNTEAFF.

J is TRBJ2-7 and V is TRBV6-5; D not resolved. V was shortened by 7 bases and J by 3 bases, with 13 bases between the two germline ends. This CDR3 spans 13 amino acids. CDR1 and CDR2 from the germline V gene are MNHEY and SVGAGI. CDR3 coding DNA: TGTGCCAGCAATACAGAGATTCTCTACGAGCAGTACTTC. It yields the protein CASNTEILYEQYF.

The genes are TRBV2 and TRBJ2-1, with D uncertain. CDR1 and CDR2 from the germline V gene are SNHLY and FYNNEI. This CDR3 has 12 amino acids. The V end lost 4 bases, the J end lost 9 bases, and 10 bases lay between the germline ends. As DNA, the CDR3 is TGTGCCAGCAGTGGACTGGCGAGTGAGCAGTTCTTC. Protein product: CASSGLASEQFF.

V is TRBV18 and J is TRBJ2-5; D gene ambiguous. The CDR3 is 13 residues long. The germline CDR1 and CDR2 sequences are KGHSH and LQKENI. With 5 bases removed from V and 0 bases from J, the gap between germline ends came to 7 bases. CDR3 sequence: CASSERHQETQYF. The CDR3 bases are TGTGCCAGCTCAGAGCGACACCAAGAGACCCAGTACTTC.

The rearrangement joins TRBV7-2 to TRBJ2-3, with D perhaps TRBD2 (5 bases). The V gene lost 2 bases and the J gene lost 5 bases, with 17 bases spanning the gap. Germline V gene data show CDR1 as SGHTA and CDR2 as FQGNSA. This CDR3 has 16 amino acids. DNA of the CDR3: TGTGCCAGCAGCTTAAGGAGCGGTCCCGGAGGAGATACGCAGTATTTT. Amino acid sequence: CASSLRSGPGGDTQYF.

CDR3 amino acids: CASSLVLTSNTQYF. In nucleotides, the CDR3 is TGCGCCAGCAGCTTGGTTCTGACTAGCAATACGCAGTATTTT. J is TRBJ2-3 and V is TRBV5-1, with 7 positions matching TRBD2. Germline trimming cut 0 bases from V and 7 bases from J; bases unmatched to any gene: 5. The CDR3 has 14 residues. Germline CDR1 and CDR2: SGHRS and YFSETQ.

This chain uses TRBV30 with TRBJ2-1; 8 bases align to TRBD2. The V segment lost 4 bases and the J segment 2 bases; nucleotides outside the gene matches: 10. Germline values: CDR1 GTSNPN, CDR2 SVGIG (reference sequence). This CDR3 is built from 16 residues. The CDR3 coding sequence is TGTGCCTGGATCCCCACGGGGCGGGGGGCCTACAATGAGCAGTTCTTC. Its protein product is CAWIPTGRGAYNEQFF.

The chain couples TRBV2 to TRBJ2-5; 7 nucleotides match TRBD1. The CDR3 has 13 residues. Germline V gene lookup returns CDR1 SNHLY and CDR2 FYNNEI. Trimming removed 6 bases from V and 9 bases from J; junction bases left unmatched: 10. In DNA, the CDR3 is TGTGCCAGCAGGAACCAGGGGGTGGAGGCCCAGTACTTC. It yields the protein CASRNQGVEAQYF.

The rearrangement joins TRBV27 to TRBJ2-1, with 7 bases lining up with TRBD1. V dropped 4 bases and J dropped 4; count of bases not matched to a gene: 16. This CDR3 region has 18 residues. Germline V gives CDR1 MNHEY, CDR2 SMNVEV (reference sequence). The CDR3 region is CASSSTTRQGWKYNEQFF. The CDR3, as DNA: TGTGCCAGCAGTTCGACTACACGACAGGGCTGGAAGTACAATGAGCAGTTCTTC.

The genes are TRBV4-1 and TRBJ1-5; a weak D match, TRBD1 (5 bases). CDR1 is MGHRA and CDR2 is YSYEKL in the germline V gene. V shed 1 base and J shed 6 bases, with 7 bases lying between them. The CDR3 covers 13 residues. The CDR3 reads CASSQARGQPQHF. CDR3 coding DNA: TGCGCCAGCAGCCAAGCTAGGGGTCAGCCCCAGCATTTT.

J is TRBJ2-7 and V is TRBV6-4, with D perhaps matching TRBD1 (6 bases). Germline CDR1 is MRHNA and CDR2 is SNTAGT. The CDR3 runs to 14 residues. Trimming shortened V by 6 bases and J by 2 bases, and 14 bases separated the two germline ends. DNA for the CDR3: TGTGCCAGCAGCGTAGCGACAGGACCCTACGAGCAGTACTTC. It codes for CASSVATGPYEQYF.

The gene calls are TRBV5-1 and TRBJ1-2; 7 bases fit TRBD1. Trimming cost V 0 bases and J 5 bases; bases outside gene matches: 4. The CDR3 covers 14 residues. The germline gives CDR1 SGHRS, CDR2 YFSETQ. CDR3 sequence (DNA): TGCGCCAGCAGCTTGGCCCCGGGACAGTATGGCTACACCTTC. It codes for CASSLAPGQYGYTF.

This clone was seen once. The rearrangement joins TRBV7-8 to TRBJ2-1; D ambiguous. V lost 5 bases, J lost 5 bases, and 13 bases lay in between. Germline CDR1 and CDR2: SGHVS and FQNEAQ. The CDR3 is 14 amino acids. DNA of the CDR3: TGTGCCAGCAGCCCATCTCAATTAGACAATGAGCAGTTCTTC. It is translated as CASSPSQLDNEQFF.